Following are 9 T cell receptor beta chains from one sample sequenced in a study of T cell responses to AZD1222 COVID-19 vaccine. The data were produced by immunoSEQ multiplex PCR, yet TCRdb's version contains in-frame clones alone and is incomplete. The table includes 95,000 to 110,000 clones, 92% detected once. Here the sequenced sample was peripheral blood, taken 28 days after the second AZD1222 dose. Receptors were obtained from an adult who received the AZD1222 COVID-19 vaccine.

The V gene is TRBV7-9, the J gene TRBJ2-3, with 9 bases fitting TRBD1. Germline CDR1 and CDR2: SEHNR and FQNEAQ (reference sequence). Trimming took 7 bases from V and 0 from J; bases not matched to a gene: 5. CDR3 length: 15 amino acids. CDR3 bases: TGTGCCAGCACCGGACAGGGGATTAGCACAGATACGCAGTATTTT. Translating it yields CASTGQGISTDTQYF.

This chain connects TRBV19 to TRBJ1-2; TRBD1 aligns across 7 bases. V was clipped by 10 bases and J by 3 bases; unmatched bases: 11. The CDR3 contains 14 residues. The V gene's germline CDR1 is LNHDA and CDR2 SQIVND (reference sequence). CDR3: CATLGRQGHYGYTF. CDR3 sequence (DNA): TGTGCCACCCTGGGGAGACAGGGACACTATGGCTACACCTTC.

The count of this clone is one. The chain is built from TRBV2 and TRBJ1-2; a possible D gene is TRBD1 (6 bases). CDR3 size: 13 residues. The germline V gene has CDR1 SNHLY and CDR2 FYNNEI. V was pared by 7 bases and J by 1 base, with 10 bases between. CDR3 coding DNA: TGTGCCAGCAACGAACAGGGTAACTATGGCTACACCTTC. Residues: CASNEQGNYGYTF. Using reference TRBV2 and TRBJ1-2 for the parts outside the CDR3, the full variable domain is EPEVTQTPSHQVTQMGQEVILRCVPISNHLYFYWYRQILGQKVEFLVSFYNNEISEKSEIFDDQFSVERPDGSNFTLKIRSTKLEDSAMYFCASNEQGNYGYTFGSGTRLTVV.

The gene calls are TRBV28 and TRBJ1-5; 7 nucleotides match TRBD1. CDR3 length: 16 amino acids. Germline CDR1 MDHEN, CDR2 SYDVKM. With 6 bases clipped from V and 0 bases from J, the junction kept 8 bases outside the gene matches. The CDR3 sequence: CASRPTGTASNQPQHF. The CDR3 DNA is TGTGCCAGCAGGCCGACCGGGACAGCTAGCAATCAGCCCCAGCATTTT.

The V gene is TRBV6-1, the J gene TRBJ2-1; possibly TRBD1 or TRBD2 for D (5 bases each). V lost 1 base, J lost 8 bases, and 18 bases lay in between. This CDR3 is 16 amino acids long. Germline V gives CDR1 MNHNS, CDR2 SASEGT. The CDR3 DNA is TGTGCCAGCAGTGAAGATATGAGGGGCGCTGTTTATGAGCAGTTCTTC. Its translation is CASSEDMRGAVYEQFF.

The chain recombines TRBV5-1 with TRBJ2-4; D is ambiguous. The CDR3 sequence is 14 residues long. The V end lost 4 bases, the J end lost 7 bases, and 15 bases lay between the germline ends. CDR1 is SGHRS, CDR2 YFSETQ, per germline. Here the CDR3 DNA reads TGCGCCAGCAGCCCCGGCGGTGGGGTGAACATTCAGTACTTC. Its translation is CASSPGGGVNIQYF.

The chain carries TRBV29-1 and TRBJ2-3; no clear D. CDR1 and CDR2 from the germline V gene are SQVTM and ANQGSEA. The CDR3 loop spans 15 amino acids. Deletions cut 0 bases from V and 0 bases from J, with 10 bases between. The CDR3 coding sequence is TGCAGCGTTGAAGAAAGGCCTTCTAGCACAGATACGCAGTATTTT. Translation gives CSVEERPSSTDTQYF.

The chain couples TRBV19 to TRBJ1-5; D is uncertain. The V gene lost 1 base and the J gene lost 2 bases, with 9 bases spanning the gap. Looked up from germline, CDR1 is LNHDA and CDR2 is SQIVND (reference sequence). There are 15 residues in the CDR3. This chain's CDR3 is CASSIGSTGNQPQHF. DNA for the CDR3: TGTGCCAGTAGTATAGGGTCCACGGGCAATCAGCCCCAGCATTTT.

The chain links TRBV6-5 to TRBJ2-3; 7 bases are a match to TRBD2. Trimming took 0 bases from V and 2 from J; bases not matched to a gene: 5. From germline, CDR1 is MNHEY and CDR2 SVGAGI. The CDR3 length is 16 residues. The CDR3 DNA is TGTGCCAGCAGTTACTCGTCTAGCGGATACACAGATACGCAGTATTTT. Encoded protein: CASSYSSSGYTDTQYF.